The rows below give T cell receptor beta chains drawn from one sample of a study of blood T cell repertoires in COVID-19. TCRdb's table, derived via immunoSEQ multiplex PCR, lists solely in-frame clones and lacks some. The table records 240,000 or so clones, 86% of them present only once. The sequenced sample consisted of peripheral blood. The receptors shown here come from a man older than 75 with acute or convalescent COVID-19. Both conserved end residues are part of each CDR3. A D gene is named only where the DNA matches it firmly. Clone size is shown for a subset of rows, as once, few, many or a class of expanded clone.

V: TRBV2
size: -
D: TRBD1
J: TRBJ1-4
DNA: TGTGCCAGCAGTGTTAGACAGGGAACTAATGAAAAACTGTTTTTT
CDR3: CASSVRQGTNEKLFF

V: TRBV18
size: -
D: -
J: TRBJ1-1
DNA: TGTGCCAGCTCACCAAGGGGAAACACTGAAGCTTTCTTT
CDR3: CASSPRGNTEAFF

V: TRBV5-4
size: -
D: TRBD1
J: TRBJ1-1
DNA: TGTGCCAGCAGCTCCTGGACAGGGGGGCCCACTGAAGCTTTCTTT
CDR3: CASSSWTGGPTEAFF

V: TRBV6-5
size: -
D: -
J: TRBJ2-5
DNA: TGTGCCAGCAGCCGGACAGTTCAAGAGACCCAGTACTTC
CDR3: CASSRTVQETQYF

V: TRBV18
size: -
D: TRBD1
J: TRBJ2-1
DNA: TGTGCCAGCTCACCAGGGACAGGGGGCTACGGTGAGCAGTTCTTC
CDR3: CASSPGTGGYGEQFF

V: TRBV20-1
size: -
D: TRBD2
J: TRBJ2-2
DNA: TGCAGTGCTAGTGCGAGCGGGGGGACCGCGAACACCGGGGAGCTGTTTTTT
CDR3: CSASASGGTANTGELFF

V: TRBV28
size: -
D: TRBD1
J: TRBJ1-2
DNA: TGTGCCAGCTGGGGCCGGGGACAGATTAACTATGGCTACACCTTC
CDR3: CASWGRGQINYGYTF

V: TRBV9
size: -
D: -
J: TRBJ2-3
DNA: TGTGCCAGCAGCGTATTCCGTGATACGCAGTATTTT
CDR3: CASSVFRDTQYF

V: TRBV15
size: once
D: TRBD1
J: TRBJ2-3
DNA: TGTGCCACCAGCAGAGATCAGGGGGTTCCAGATACGCAGTATTTT
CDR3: CATSRDQGVPDTQYF

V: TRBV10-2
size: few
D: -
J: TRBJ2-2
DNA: TGCGCCAGCAAGGGGGAAGGGGACCGGACTAGAAGCACCGGGGAGCTGTTTTTT
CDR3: CASKGEGDRTRSTGELFF

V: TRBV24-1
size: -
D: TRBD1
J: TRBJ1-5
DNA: TGTGCCACCTCCGGGAATCGGGGACAGTATAGCAATCAGCCCCAGCATTTT
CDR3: CATSGNRGQYSNQPQHF

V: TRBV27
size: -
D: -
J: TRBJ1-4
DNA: TGTGCCAGCAGTTTTGGGGGCCCGGAAAAACTGTTTTTT
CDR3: CASSFGGPEKLFF

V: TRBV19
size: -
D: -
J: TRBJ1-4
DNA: TGTGCCAGTCACAGCAGAAATGAAAAACTGTTTTTT
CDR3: CASHSRNEKLFF

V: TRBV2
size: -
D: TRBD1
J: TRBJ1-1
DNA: TGTGCCAGCAGTGAGGGACAGATCACTGAAGCTTTCTTT
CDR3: CASSEGQITEAFF

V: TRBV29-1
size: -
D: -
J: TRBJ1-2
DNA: TGCAGCGTCCTTGGAGCCGGAGGCTACACCTTC
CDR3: CSVLGAGGYTF

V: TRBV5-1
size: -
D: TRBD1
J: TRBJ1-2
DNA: TGCGCCAGCAGCTACGGGGACAGGGGAGTTCACACCTTC
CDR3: CASSYGDRGVHTF

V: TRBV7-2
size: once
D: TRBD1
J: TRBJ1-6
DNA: TGTGCCAGCAGCTCCCCCGGGACAGGGGATTCACCCCTCCACTTT
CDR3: CASSSPGTGDSPLHF

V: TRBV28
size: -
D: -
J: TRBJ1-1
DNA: TGTGCCAGCAGTACCCACAGGGCCTGGGGCACTGAAGCTTTCTTT
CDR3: CASSTHRAWGTEAFF

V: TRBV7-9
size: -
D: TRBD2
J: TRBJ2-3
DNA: TGTGCCAGCCGGCCCCAAGCGGGAATCACAGATACGCAGTATTTT
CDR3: CASRPQAGITDTQYF

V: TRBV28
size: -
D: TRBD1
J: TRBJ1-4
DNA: TGTGCCAGCAGTTTTACAGGGGGAGGTAATGAAAAACTGTTTTTT
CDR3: CASSFTGGGNEKLFF

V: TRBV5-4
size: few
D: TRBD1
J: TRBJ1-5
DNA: TGTGCCAGCAGCGCCGACAGGGGAAGGACTCAGCCCCAGCATTTT
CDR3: CASSADRGRTQPQHF

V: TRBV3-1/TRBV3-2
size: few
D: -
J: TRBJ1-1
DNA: TGTGCCAGCAGCCCTGTGGGGGGGTGGCCCCCAGGGGCTTTCTTT
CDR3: CASSPVGGWPPGAFF

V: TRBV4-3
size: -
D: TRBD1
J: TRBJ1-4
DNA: TGCGCCAGCAGCCAGTCAGGGGGAGTAGGGGAAAAACTGTTTTTT
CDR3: CASSQSGGVGEKLFF

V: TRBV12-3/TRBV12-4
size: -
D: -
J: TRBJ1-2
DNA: TGTGCCAGCAGTCCGCGGACTTTTAATGGCTACACCTTC
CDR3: CASSPRTFNGYTF

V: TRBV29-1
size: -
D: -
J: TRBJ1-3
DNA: TGCAGCGTCCGTCTCGACAGATCTGGAAACACCATATATTTT
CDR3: CSVRLDRSGNTIYF

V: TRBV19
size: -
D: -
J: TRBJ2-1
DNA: TGTGCCAGTACCCCTATGCCCTTTGTCTACAATGAGCAGTTCTTC
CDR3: CASTPMPFVYNEQFF

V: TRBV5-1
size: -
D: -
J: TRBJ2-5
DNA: TGCGCCAGCAGCTCGCTGGAGGGCGCGGAGACCCAGTACTTC
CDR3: CASSSLEGAETQYF

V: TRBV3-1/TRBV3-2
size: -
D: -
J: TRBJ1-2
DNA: TGTGCCAGCAGCCCACCTGGAGGGGATGGCTACACCTTC
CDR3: CASSPPGGDGYTF

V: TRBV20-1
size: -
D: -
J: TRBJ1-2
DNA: TGCAGTGCTAGTGACGGACTTGGCTACACCTTC
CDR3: CSASDGLGYTF

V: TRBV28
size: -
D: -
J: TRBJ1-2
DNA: TGTGCCAGCAGTTCTGGACAGCTCTTCTATGGCTACACCTTC
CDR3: CASSSGQLFYGYTF

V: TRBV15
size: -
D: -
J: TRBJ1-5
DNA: TGTGCCACCAGTACACCCGGGTTTAGCAATCAGCCCCAGCATTTT
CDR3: CATSTPGFSNQPQHF

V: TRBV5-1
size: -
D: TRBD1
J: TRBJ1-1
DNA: TGCGCCAGCAGCTTGGGAAGGGGACAGGGTGACACTGAAGCTTTCTTT
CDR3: CASSLGRGQGDTEAFF

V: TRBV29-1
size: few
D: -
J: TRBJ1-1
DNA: TGCAGCGTTGCAACAGGGTTAACTGAAGCTTTCTTT
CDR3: CSVATGLTEAFF

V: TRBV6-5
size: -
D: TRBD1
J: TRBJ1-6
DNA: TGTGCCAGCAGACAACAGGGGCGAGGTTCACCCCTCCACTTT
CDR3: CASRQQGRGSPLHF

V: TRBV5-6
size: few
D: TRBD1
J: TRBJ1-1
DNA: TGTGCCAGCAGCCCCGGAACAGGGGCCCTTTTCTTT
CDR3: CASSPGTGALFF

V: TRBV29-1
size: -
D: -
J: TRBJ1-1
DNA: TGCAGCGTTGATAGGCAGGCGAACACTGAAGCTTTCTTT
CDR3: CSVDRQANTEAFF

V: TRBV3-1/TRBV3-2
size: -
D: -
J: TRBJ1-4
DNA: TGTGCCAGCGGCAGACAGGCAACTAATGAAAAACTGTTTTTT
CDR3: CASGRQATNEKLFF

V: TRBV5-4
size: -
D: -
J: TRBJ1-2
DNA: TGTGCCAGCAGCTTCTTGGAGGCGCCATGGGGCTACACCTTC
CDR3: CASSFLEAPWGYTF

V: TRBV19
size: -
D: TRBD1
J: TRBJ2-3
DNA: TGTGCCAGTAGTACGCCCGCGACAGGGTTCGCAGATACGCAGTATTTT
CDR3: CASSTPATGFADTQYF

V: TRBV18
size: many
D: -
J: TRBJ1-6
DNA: TGTGCCAGCTCACCGGACCCGGGGTTAGGTTCACCCCTCCACTTT
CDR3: CASSPDPGLGSPLHF

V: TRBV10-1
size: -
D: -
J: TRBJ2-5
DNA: TGCGCCATCCCAATGCAGGGCCACCAAGAGACCCAGTACTTC
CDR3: CAIPMQGHQETQYF

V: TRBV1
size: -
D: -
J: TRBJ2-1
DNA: TGCACCAGCAGCGCTTTTAGCGGGAGGGCCGAAGAAAGCTCCTACAATGAGCAGTTCTTC
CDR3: CTSSAFSGRAEESSYNEQFF